The sequence of this TCR beta chain was determined in a study of T cells in Graves' hyperthyroidism and ophthalmopathy. Amplification yielded TCR beta CDR3 regions, with RNA transcripts as the source. HTBI primers drove first-round RT-PCR of the TCR CDR3. TCRdb re-derived calls from the multiplex PCR reads in MiXCR, one entry per CDR3 protein. The sample has around 700,000 distinct CDR3 sequences, over 15% seen once. This clonotype was seen many times. Antigen: not known. V shed 4 bases, J shed 2 bases, and the junction held 7 bases outside the gene matches. This CDR3 contains 15 residues. Germline V CDR1 and CDR2: SGHRS, YFSETQ. Investigators excluded patients with uncontrolled infection, other autoimmune disease, pregnancy or lactation. The study, taken as a whole, reports: The authors' 13 V-J model separated ophthalmopathy from stable hyperthyroidism.

This sequence was found in a woman aged 50 to 60 with Graves' hyperthyroidism that later progressed to Graves' ophthalmopathy. Sample: blood. The V gene is TRBV5-1, the J gene TRBJ2-7; the match to TRBD1 covers 9 bases. The CDR3 DNA is TGCGCCAGCAGCCCGGCCGGGACAGGGACCTACGAGCAGTACTTC. This gives the protein CASSPAGTGTYEQYF.